This passage covers 24 T cell receptor beta chains from one sample sequenced in a study of CD8 T cells in ankylosing spondylitis. Each CDR3 protein gets one entry after TCRdb re-called the 5' RACE reads with MiXCR. The sample lists more than 150,000 distinct CDR3 sequences, around a sixth seen once, with roughly 4% in the top ten. Sequencing was done on a sample of blood, either unsorted or a sorted T cell fraction (not recorded which). The receptors come from a male donor between 5 and 29 years old with ankylosing spondylitis or in good health (not recorded which).

In this sample, this clonotype turned up a few times. The rearrangement links TRBV15 to TRBJ2-1; 8 positions agree with TRBD2. CDR3 length: 15 amino acids. Germline CDR1 reads LNHNV; CDR2 reads YYDKDF (reference sequence). V dropped 0 bases and J dropped 9; count of bases not matched to a gene: 7. The CDR3 nucleotides read TGTGCCACCAGCAGAGATAATCGAGCGGGAGCTGAGCAGTTCTTC. Translated, it gives CATSRDNRAGAEQFF. Variable domain in full (rest from reference TRBV15 and TRBJ2-1): DAMVIQNPRYQVTQFGKPVTLSCSQTLNHNVMYWYQQKSSQAPKLLFHYYDKDFNNEADTPDNFQSRRPNTSFCFLDIRSPGLGDTAMYLCATSRDNRAGAEQFFGPGTRLTVL.

This chain uses TRBV5-6 with TRBJ2-7, with TRBD2 matching over 10 bases. Germline-derived CDR1 and CDR2 are SGHDT and YYEEEE. J gave up 6 bases and V 6 bases, and 12 bases lay outside the gene matches. The CDR3 has 15 amino acids. The CDR3 sequence: CASTTGASGSGEQYV. DNA of the CDR3: TGTGCCAGCACCACGGGGGCTAGCGGGAGTGGCGAGCAGTACGTC.

This clonotype was observed at least ten times. The V and J genes are TRBV27 and TRBJ2-3; D gene uncertain. Germline CDR1 and CDR2: MNHEY and SMNVEV (reference sequence). The CDR3 has 12 amino acids. Trimming pared 6 bases from V and 5 bases from J, leaving 9 bases between. CDR3 region: CASSALGDTQYF. The CDR3 nucleotides are TGTGCCAGCAGCGCGCTGGGAGATACGCAGTATTTT.

The gene calls are TRBV20-1 and TRBJ2-5; maybe TRBD1 (6 bases). This CDR3 is built from 10 residues. Per germline, CDR1 DFQATT and CDR2 SNEGSKA (reference sequence). V dropped 5 bases and J dropped 10 bases, with 11 bases sitting between them. The DNA for the CDR3 is TGCAGTGCTTATACACAGGGCCAGTACTTC. This translates into CSAYTQGQYF.

The chain combines TRBV5-1 with TRBJ2-2; D is perhaps TRBD1 or TRBD2 (6 bases each). With 4 bases removed from V and 14 bases from J, the gap between germline ends came to 21 bases. The CDR3 is 14 residues long. The germline gives CDR1 SGHRS, CDR2 YFSETQ. The DNA of the CDR3 is TGCGCCAGCAGCCACGAAGGGAACACCGGGGGCCTGTTTTTT. Its translation: CASSHEGNTGGLFF.

This clonotype was detected many times. V gene TRBV2 combines with J gene TRBJ2-5, with 14 nucleotides matching TRBD2. V shed 5 bases and J 3 bases; nucleotides not matched to a gene: 5. Germline V gene sequence: CDR1 SNHLY, CDR2 FYNNEI. The CDR3 contains 16 residues. The CDR3 DNA follows: TGTGCCAGCAGTATGGGACTAGCGGGAGTAAAAGAGACCCAGTACTTC. This gives the protein CASSMGLAGVKETQYF.

This clonotype has a count of ten or more. The V and J genes are TRBV12-3 or TRBV12-4 and TRBJ2-7; D tentatively reads TRBD1 or TRBD2 (5 bases each). The CDR3 consists of 12 residues. The V end lost 3 bases, the J end lost 7 bases, and 10 bases lay between the germline ends. CDR3 coding DNA: TGTGCCAGCAGTTTGGGTTGGGGGGAGCAGTACGTC. This encodes CASSLGWGEQYV.

This clonotype appeared many times. This rearrangement joins TRBV20-1 to TRBJ2-3; 7 bases map to TRBD2. The length of the CDR3 is 12 residues. The ends lost 5 bases at V and 3 bases at J; junction bases unmatched: 2. CDR1 DFQATT and CDR2 SNEGSKA come from the germline V gene (reference sequence). The CDR3 here is CSAGLETDTQYF. Written as DNA, the CDR3 is TGCAGTGCTGGACTAGAAACAGATACGCAGTATTTT.

In this sample, this clonotype turned up many times. The chain couples TRBV4-1 to TRBJ2-2, with D maybe TRBD2 (6 bases). The CDR3 has 15 residues. The V and J ends lost 4 bases and 2 bases respectively, with 11 bases between them. Looked up from germline, CDR1 is MGHRA and CDR2 is YSYEKL. The CDR3 DNA sequence: TGCGCCAGCAGCCCGGGGGACCTAAACACCGGGGAGCTGTTTTTT. It yields the protein CASSPGDLNTGELFF.

There are many counts of this clonotype. The chain has TRBV6-2 or TRBV6-3 and TRBJ1-5, with D maybe TRBD1 (6 bases). This CDR3 has 15 residues. V was pared by 6 bases and J by 0 bases, with 12 bases between. Germline CDR1 and CDR2: MNHEY and SVGEGT. The CDR3 loop reads CASSRTAYSNQPQHF. DNA for the CDR3: TGTGCCAGCAGCCGGACAGCTTATAGCAATCAGCCCCAGCATTTT.

In its sample, this clonotype was seen many times. This chain links TRBV6-6 with TRBJ2-5, with D perhaps TRBD2 (5 bases). Germline V gene lookup returns CDR1 MNHNY and CDR2 SVGAGI (reference sequence). The CDR3 is 15 residues long. V was shortened by 0 bases and J by 5 bases, with 13 bases between the two germline ends. In DNA, the CDR3 is TGTGCCAGCAGTTACTCCCCTGGTAGCGTGGAGACCCAGTACTTC. It yields the protein CASSYSPGSVETQYF.

This clonotype was counted ten times or more. The chain has TRBV12-3 or TRBV12-4 and TRBJ2-3; possibly TRBD1 or TRBD2 for D (7 bases each). V was trimmed by 5 bases and J by 3 bases, leaving 21 bases between them. The CDR3 extends over 17 amino acids. In DNA form, the CDR3 reads TGTGCCAGCAGTCAGGGGGGGACAGCCGATGGTACAGATACGCAGTATTTT. Its protein product is CASSQGGTADGTDTQYF.

This clonotype was counted at least ten times. V usage is TRBV7-9 and J usage is TRBJ2-4; D is possibly TRBD2 (6 bases). The germline CDR1 and CDR2 sequences are SEHNR and FQNEAQ (reference sequence). The CDR3 contains 17 residues. The germline V and J ends were trimmed by 1 base and 0 bases, with 13 bases remaining between them. The CDR3 DNA is TGTGCCAGCAGCTTAGTTTTGGCGGGATTAGCCAAAAACATTCAGTACTTC. Its translation is CASSLVLAGLAKNIQYF.

This clonotype was seen many times. This chain links TRBV20-1 with TRBJ2-5; D might be TRBD2 (7 bases). Germline CDR1 DFQATT, CDR2 SNEGSKA (reference sequence). Trimming stripped 0 bases from V and 0 bases from J, with 20 bases between. CDR3 length equals 18 residues. DNA of the CDR3: TGCAGTGCTAGAGATTTGATGGGGGGGCGCGTGTACCAAGAGACCCAGTACTTC. Encoded protein: CSARDLMGGRVYQETQYF.

In this sample, this clonotype turned up many times. V is TRBV2 and J is TRBJ1-1; D remains ambiguous. The V gene's germline CDR1 is SNHLY and CDR2 FYNNEI. This CDR3 is built from 11 residues. V lost 5 bases and J lost 6, with 7 bases in between. CDR3 region: CASSSGSEAFF. DNA of the CDR3: TGTGCCAGCAGTTCGGGGTCTGAAGCTTTCTTT.

This clonotype was counted a single time. This could be a read error, since a much larger clone is one nucleotide away. This rearrangement joins TRBV7-9 to TRBJ2-3; D perhaps matches TRBD1 (6 bases). The CDR3 has 13 amino acids. Germline V gene lookup returns CDR1 SEHNR and CDR2 FQNEAQ (reference sequence). The DNA for the CDR3 is TGTGCCAGCAGTTTTCAGGGGATCGATACGCTGTATTTT. As protein: CASSFQGIDTLYF.

V usage is TRBV12-3 or TRBV12-4 and J usage is TRBJ2-7, with a weak D call TRBD1 (5 bases). V was pared by 3 bases and J by 0 bases, with 9 bases between. The CDR3 contains 14 residues. CDR3 loop: CASSFGASSYEQYF. The CDR3 DNA reads TGTGCCAGCAGTTTTGGGGCTAGCTCCTACGAGCAGTACTTC.

The sample holds many counts of this clonotype. V is TRBV6-2 or TRBV6-3 and J is TRBJ1-5, with TRBD1 as a possible D gene (5 bases). The V end was cut by 3 bases, the J end by 2 bases, with 11 bases between. The CDR3 sequence is 15 residues long. Germline CDR1 reads MNHEY; CDR2 reads SVGEGT. The chain's CDR3 is CASSYWGDGNQPQHF. For the CDR3, the DNA is TGTGCCAGCAGTTATTGGGGGGATGGCAATCAGCCCCAGCATTTT.

J is TRBJ2-7 and V is TRBV13; no definite D call. Germline CDR1 reads PRHDT; CDR2 reads FYEKMQ (reference sequence). The CDR3 is 12 residues long. V lost 1 base and J lost 5, with 6 bases in between. The CDR3 coding sequence is TGTGCCAGCAGCTTAGCTGGTGACGAGCAGTACTTC. Translating gives CASSLAGDEQYF.

This clonotype was seen many times. The rearrangement uses TRBV20-1 and TRBJ2-7, with 7 bases matching TRBD2. The CDR3 runs 14 residues. Trimming took 3 bases from V and 2 from J; bases not matched to a gene: 7. Germline CDR1 and CDR2: DFQATT and SNEGSKA (reference sequence). CDR3 amino acids: CSARAGGGAYEQYF. In DNA form, the CDR3 reads TGCAGTGCTAGGGCTGGGGGGGGTGCCTACGAGCAGTACTTC.

Many counts were recorded for this clonotype. V gene TRBV6-5 combines with J gene TRBJ2-7; no definite D call. Germline CDR1 reads MNHEY; CDR2 reads SVGAGI. The CDR3 runs to 14 residues. V lost 6 bases to trimming and J lost 2 bases, with 14 bases between them. The CDR3 nucleotides read TGTGCCAGCAGGGGCCCCCCTGATCCCTACGAGCAGTACTTC. Amino acid sequence: CASRGPPDPYEQYF.

This clonotype was observed many times. The chain employs TRBV12-3 or TRBV12-4 and TRBJ2-5; TRBD1 matches at 10 bases. The V segment lost 7 bases and the J segment 5 bases; nucleotides outside the gene matches: 7. The CDR3 loop spans 14 amino acids. The CDR3 sequence is CASTDRGRTETQYF. Written as DNA, the CDR3 is TGTGCCAGCACAGACAGGGGGCGCACGGAGACCCAGTACTTC.

This clonotype was counted at least ten times. The V gene is TRBV5-1, the J gene TRBJ2-3; D unclear. Germline CDR1 SGHRS, CDR2 YFSETQ. The CDR3 covers 13 residues. V dropped 5 bases and J dropped 2 bases, with 9 bases sitting between them. The CDR3 coding sequence is TGCGCCAGCAGAGATGGCACCACAGATACGCAGTATTTT. It is translated as CASRDGTTDTQYF. Full variable domain (rest looked up from reference TRBV5-1 and TRBJ2-3): KAGVTQTPRYLIKTRGQQVTLSCSPISGHRSVSWYQQTPGQGLQFLFEYFSETQRNKGNFPGRFSGRQFSNSRSEMNVSTLELGDSALYLCASRDGTTDTQYFGPGTRLTVL.

The genes are TRBV10-3 and TRBJ2-1; 7 nucleotides match TRBD2. The germline gives CDR1 ENHRY, CDR2 SYGVKD. After removal of 5 bases from V and 10 bases from J, the junction contained 2 bases not matched to a gene. The CDR3 is 11 residues long. The CDR3 spells CAISYSGEQFF. CDR3 DNA sequence: TGTGCCATCAGTTATAGCGGGGAGCAGTTCTTC.